Each of the 30 T cell receptor beta chains below was sequenced from the same sample in a study of T-cell memory formation after mild COVID-19. TCRdb re-derived calls from the 5' RACE reads in MiXCR, one entry per CDR3 protein. Of 15,000 or so distinct CDR3 sequences in the sample, about a fifth were seen once. The source material was PBMCs or a T cell subset sorted from them (not recorded which). The receptors come from a man aged 18 to 30 who had mild COVID-19 (a few samples of this study predate the infection). Cell type and time point are not known.

This clonotype has a count of ten or more. The chain links TRBV4-1 to TRBJ2-3; unclear D gene. Germline V gene lookup returns CDR1 MGHRA and CDR2 YSYEKL. There are 14 residues in the CDR3. Trimming took off 2 bases at V and 8 bases at J, with 14 bases between the two ends. Written as DNA, the CDR3 is TGCGCCAGCAGCCAATTCGCCCGGTTTGGTACGCAGTATTTT. Translation gives CASSQFARFGTQYF.

V and J are TRBV11-2 and TRBJ2-7, with 11 bases aligning to TRBD1. CDR1 is SGHAT and CDR2 is FQNNGV in the germline V gene. V shed 5 bases, J shed 6 bases, and the junction held 6 bases outside the gene matches. The CDR3 is 14 residues long. CDR3 amino acids: CASSPWTGGAEQYF. The CDR3 coding sequence is TGTGCCAGCAGCCCGTGGACAGGGGGCGCCGAGCAGTACTTC.

This clonotype was observed a handful of times. V and J are TRBV3-1 and TRBJ2-2; perhaps TRBD2 as D (7 bases). Germline V gives CDR1 LGHDT, CDR2 YNNKEL (reference sequence). The CDR3 contains 15 residues. V lost 2 bases, J lost 6 bases, and 13 bases lay in between. Here the CDR3 reads CASSQRGAEPGELFF. In DNA, the CDR3 is TGTGCCAGCAGCCAACGGGGGGCGGAACCCGGGGAGCTGTTTTTT.

This clonotype has only a few counts. V is TRBV5-1 and J is TRBJ1-1, with D possibly being TRBD1 (5 bases). Germline-derived CDR1 and CDR2 are SGHRS and YFSETQ. Trimming took 7 bases from V and 12 from J, leaving 31 bases between them. This CDR3 has 16 amino acids. The CDR3 sequence: CASRARSSIGALSSFF. For the CDR3, the DNA is TGCGCCAGCCGCGCGCGCTCCTCCATCGGGGCCCTCTCCTCTTTCTTT.

This clonotype was seen repeatedly, ten times or more. The chain is built from TRBV2 and TRBJ2-5; 10 positions match TRBD1. J was trimmed by 5 bases and V by 8 bases; bases with no gene match: 8. Germline-derived CDR1 and CDR2 are SNHLY and FYNNEI. There are 14 residues in the CDR3. The CDR3 is CASPGTGARETQYF. CDR3 nucleotides: TGTGCCAGCCCCGGGACAGGGGCAAGGGAGACCCAGTACTTC. The complete variable domain, with remaining parts taken from reference TRBV2 and TRBJ2-5, reads EPEVTQTPSHQVTQMGQEVILRCVPISNHLYFYWYRQILGQKVEFLVSFYNNEISEKSEIFDDQFSVERPDGSNFTLKIRSTKLEDSAMYFCASPGTGARETQYFGPGTRLLVL.

A note on this clonotype: Just one base apart from a much larger clone, this may be a read error. The gene calls are TRBV10-2 and TRBJ2-1; no clear D. Germline V gene sequence: CDR1 WSHSY, CDR2 SAAADI. This CDR3 is 12 amino acids long. V lost 6 bases and J lost 15, with 18 bases in between. The CDR3 loop is CASSSHPRLWFF. The CDR3 bases are TGCGCCAGCAGCTCCCACCCGAGGCTATGGTTCTTC.

The chain combines TRBV11-2 with TRBJ2-5, with TRBD2 matching over 14 bases. Germline CDR1 is SGHAT and CDR2 is FQNNGV. V lost 3 bases and J lost 1; bases outside the gene matches: 1. The CDR3 is 16 residues long. This chain's CDR3 is CASSFGTSGGQETQYF. The DNA of the CDR3 is TGTGCCAGCAGCTTCGGGACTAGCGGGGGCCAAGAGACCCAGTACTTC.

V usage is TRBV12-3 or TRBV12-4 and J usage is TRBJ1-5, with no clear D. The CDR3 is 14 amino acids. The germline V and J ends were trimmed by 2 bases and 3 bases, with 8 bases remaining between them. This chain's CDR3 is CASSLNGVNQPQHF. CDR3 sequence (DNA): TGTGCCAGCAGTTTAAATGGTGTCAATCAGCCCCAGCATTTT.

CDR3 in amino acids: CSATTGYTEAFF. As DNA, the CDR3 is TGCAGTGCTACTACAGGGTACACTGAAGCTTTCTTT. The V gene is TRBV20-1, the J gene TRBJ1-1; D is possibly TRBD1 (6 bases). The ends were cut back, 4 bases at V and 3 bases at J, with 9 bases in the middle. The germline CDR1 and CDR2 sequences are DFQATT and SNEGSKA (reference sequence). The length of the CDR3 is 12 residues.

This clonotype was counted at least ten times. V is TRBV12-3 or TRBV12-4 and J is TRBJ1-4, with a weak D call TRBD1 (5 bases). Deletions cut 1 base from V and 0 bases from J, with 6 bases between. The CDR3 is 15 residues long. The chain's CDR3 is CASSLEGSTNEKLFF. The CDR3 coding sequence is TGTGCCAGCAGTTTAGAGGGGTCAACTAATGAAAAACTGTTTTTT.

This clonotype was counted ten times or more. The J gene is TRBJ1-6, the V gene TRBV7-9; no definite D call. CDR1 SEHNR and CDR2 FQNEAQ come from the germline V gene (reference sequence). This CDR3 has 13 residues. V shed 1 base and J shed 10 bases, with 8 bases lying between them. The CDR3 nucleotides are TGTGCCAGCAGCTTAGGGGTCGGATCACCCCTCCACTTT. The encoded protein is CASSLGVGSPLHF.

This clonotype came up many times. This sequence joins TRBV20-1 and TRBJ1-4; D not certain. Germline CDR1 and CDR2: DFQATT and SNEGSKA (reference sequence). V lost 0 bases and J lost 8, with 7 bases in between. The CDR3 sequence is 12 residues long. The CDR3 nucleotides read TGCAGTGCTAGAGAGGGCGGCGAAAAACTGTTTTTT. Protein product: CSAREGGEKLFF.

In this sample, this clonotype turned up many times. CDR3 coding DNA: TGTGCCAGCAGCTGGACCGGGACAGGGGGGGGCTACACCTTC. It codes for CASSWTGTGGGYTF. J is TRBJ1-2 and V is TRBV7-9; TRBD1 aligns across 11 bases. V lost 4 bases to trimming and J lost 8 bases; unmatched junction nucleotides: 6. Germline V gene sequence: CDR1 SEHNR, CDR2 FQNEAQ (reference sequence). The CDR3 spans 14 residues.

The sample holds many counts of this clonotype. The rearrangement joins TRBV7-2 to TRBJ2-1; 8 nucleotides agree with TRBD2. Germline assignment: CDR1 SGHTA and CDR2 FQGNSA. The V gene end was trimmed by 3 bases and the J gene end by 0 bases; junction bases not matched to a gene: 1. This CDR3 comprises 15 residues. This chain's CDR3 is CASSFRGGSYNEQFF. The CDR3 DNA follows: TGTGCCAGCAGCTTCCGGGGGGGCTCCTACAATGAGCAGTTCTTC.

This clonotype was recorded many times. The J gene is TRBJ2-1, the V gene TRBV24-1; D is unclear. Trimming removed 8 bases at V and 1 base at J, with 8 bases between. The V gene's germline CDR1 is KGHDR and CDR2 SFDVKD. CDR3 length: 13 amino acids. The CDR3 DNA is TGTGCCACCATGGACGGATCCTACAATGAGCAGTTCTTC. This translates into CATMDGSYNEQFF.

The chain links TRBV10-3 to TRBJ2-7, with 7 nucleotides matching TRBD1. Germline CDR1 ENHRY, CDR2 SYGVKD. This CDR3 region has 14 residues. J was trimmed by 1 base and V by 4 bases; bases with no gene match: 4. The CDR3 sequence is CAISGRDSSYEQYF. CDR3 nucleotide sequence: TGTGCCATCAGTGGTAGGGACAGTTCCTACGAGCAGTACTTC.

The chain links TRBV12-3 or TRBV12-4 to TRBJ2-2; possible D gene TRBD1, 5 bases. Trimming shortened V by 7 bases and J by 4 bases, and 28 bases separated the two germline ends. This CDR3 is built from 19 residues. This CDR3 is CASKIYRFQGVLFTGELFF. The CDR3 DNA reads TGTGCCAGCAAAATTTACAGGTTTCAAGGGGTGCTATTCACCGGGGAGCTGTTTTTT.

This clonotype was counted ten times or more. This sequence joins TRBV29-1 and TRBJ2-5; possibly TRBD2 for D (6 bases). This CDR3 is built from 12 residues. V was pared by 3 bases and J by 5 bases, with 10 bases between. Germline CDR1 is SQVTM and CDR2 is ANQGSEA. The DNA of the CDR3 is TGCAGCGTTGATACCGGAGGGGAGACCCAGTACTTC. Residues: CSVDTGGETQYF.

This clonotype was seen ten or more times. V is TRBV11-2 and J is TRBJ2-7, with D uncertain. The CDR3 has 15 residues. Germline V gene sequence: CDR1 SGHAT, CDR2 FQNNGV. Trimming left V 5 bases short and J 12 bases short, with 26 bases between. CDR3 residues: CASSGKGSGSAIRYV. CDR3 bases: TGTGCCAGCAGCGGTAAGGGTTCAGGCAGCGCAATTCGGTACGTC.

This clonotype has at least ten counts. This chain joins TRBV12-3 or TRBV12-4 and TRBJ2-5; D may be TRBD1 (6 bases). V dropped 3 bases and J dropped 5 bases, with 19 bases sitting between them. This CDR3 contains 16 residues. The CDR3 region is CASSFPQGPMLETQYF. CDR3 sequence (DNA): TGTGCCAGCAGTTTTCCCCAGGGGCCTATGCTGGAGACCCAGTACTTC.

This clonotype was recorded many times. The chain is built from TRBV4-3 and TRBJ2-1; 7 bases align to TRBD2. Germline V lookup: CDR1 LGHNA, CDR2 YSLEER. The ends lost 2 bases at V and 0 bases at J; junction bases unmatched: 10. The CDR3 is made up of 18 amino acids. The CDR3 sequence: CASSQTRLAPGSYNEQFF. The DNA for the CDR3 is TGCGCCAGCAGCCAAACCAGACTAGCACCGGGCTCCTACAATGAGCAGTTCTTC.

As to this clonotype: A read error is possible here, since a much larger clone lies one base away. The chain carries TRBV11-2 and TRBJ2-3; weak D call: TRBD2 (6 bases). The V and J ends lost 3 bases and 5 bases respectively, with 18 bases between them. CDR1 SGHAT and CDR2 FQNNGV come from the germline V gene. The CDR3 is 16 residues long. CDR3 nucleotide sequence: TGTGCCAGCAGCTTCACCCGTCCGCGGGGAGGAGATACGCAGTATTTT. Its translation: CASSFTRPRGGDTQYF.

V is TRBV6-5 and J is TRBJ2-7; TRBD1 is a possible D gene (8 bases). CDR3 length equals 15 residues. Germline values: CDR1 MNHEY, CDR2 SVGAGI. Trimming pared 4 bases from V and 3 bases from J, leaving 16 bases between. This CDR3 reads CASSSRTGRVYEQYF. DNA of the CDR3: TGTGCCAGCAGTTCCCGGACAGGGAGGGTCTACGAGCAGTACTTC.

This clonotype has a count of ten or more. The chain recombines TRBV11-2 with TRBJ1-1; TRBD1 matches 7 bases. Germline CDR1 is SGHAT and CDR2 is FQNNGV. CDR3 size: 15 residues. The trim removed 3 bases at V and 1 base at J, leaving 5 bases unmatched. CDR3 protein: CASSFRGWRNTEAFF. The CDR3 region has the DNA TGTGCCAGCAGCTTCAGGGGGTGGAGGAACACTGAAGCTTTCTTT.

This clonotype was seen many times. The V call is TRBV6-5, the J call TRBJ2-7; D call uncertain. Germline CDR1 MNHEY, CDR2 SVGAGI. Trimming took off 4 bases at V and 3 bases at J, with 19 bases between the two ends. There are 16 residues in the CDR3. The CDR3 here is CASSSLDLPLGYEQYF. The CDR3, as DNA: TGTGCCAGCAGTTCCCTGGACCTTCCTCTGGGCTACGAGCAGTACTTC.

This clonotype was seen ten or more times. This rearrangement joins TRBV25-1 to TRBJ2-3; D is undetermined. This CDR3 has 13 amino acids. The germline V gene has CDR1 MGHDK and CDR2 SYGVNS. V gave up 2 bases and J gave up 2 bases, with 5 bases separating them. The CDR3 nucleotides read TGTGCCAGCAGTGAACCCCCCACAGATACGCAGTATTTT. This sequence encodes CASSEPPTDTQYF. The full variable domain, rest sourced from reference TRBV25-1 and TRBJ2-3, is EADIYQTPRYLVIGTGKKITLECSQTMGHDKMYWYQQDPGMELHLIHYSYGVNSTEKGDLSSESTVSRIRTEHFPLTLESARPSHTSQYLCASSEPPTDTQYFGPGTRLTVL.

The chain couples TRBV6-5 to TRBJ2-1; D is undetermined. The CDR3 is 16 residues long. Germline CDR1 is MNHEY and CDR2 is SVGAGI. The V end was cut by 0 bases, the J end by 0 bases, with 9 bases between. The CDR3 DNA is TGTGCCAGCAGTTACTCAATGACAAGCTCCTACAATGAGCAGTTCTTC. Protein: CASSYSMTSSYNEQFF.

In its sample, this clonotype was seen many times. This rearrangement joins TRBV18 to TRBJ1-3; tentative D call: TRBD1 (5 bases). CDR1 and CDR2 (germline): KGHSH, LQKENI. V dropped 2 bases and J dropped 2 bases, with 16 bases sitting between them. The CDR3 extends over 17 amino acids. The CDR3 nucleotides read TGTGCCAGCTCACCAAGGGACCCTTCGCTAGCTGGAAACACCATATATTTT. Translating gives CASSPRDPSLAGNTIYF. The full variable domain, rest sourced from reference TRBV18 and TRBJ1-3, is NAGVMQNPRHLVRRRGQEARLRCSPMKGHSHVYWYRQLPEEGLKFMVYLQKENIIDESGMPKERFSAEFPKEGPSILRIQQVVRGDSAAYFCASSPRDPSLAGNTIYFGEGSWLTVV.

The table lists this clonotype with many counts. The chain employs TRBV7-2 and TRBJ1-1; possibly TRBD1 for D (5 bases). The V gene's germline CDR1 is SGHTA and CDR2 FQGNSA. The germline V and J ends were trimmed by 2 bases and 1 base, with 8 bases remaining between them. The CDR3 spans 14 residues. The CDR3: CASSLLGGNTEAFF. CDR3 sequence (DNA): TGTGCCAGCAGCTTATTGGGGGGGAACACTGAAGCTTTCTTT.

This clonotype was observed many times. The chain recombines TRBV6-5 with TRBJ1-5; a possible D gene is TRBD1 (5 bases). The CDR3 totals 20 residues. The ends were cut back, 5 bases at V and 0 bases at J, with 26 bases in the middle. The germline CDR1 and CDR2 sequences are MNHEY and SVGAGI. CDR3 DNA sequence: TGTGCCAGCAGTCTTGTCCAGGGCGGAGCGGTGGGCTATAGCAATCAGCCCCAGCATTTT. This gives the protein CASSLVQGGAVGYSNQPQHF.